The 16 T cell receptor beta chains reported below all come from one sample, sequenced in a study of shared clonotypes between healthy human individuals. Using immunoSEQ multiplex PCR, the repertoire was profiled, and TCRdb retains in-frame clones only, with some absent. Of over 100,000 clones detected, around 68% appear once; the ten largest clones hold roughly a quarter. Source material: memory CD8+ T cells sorted from blood. Subset specified: CD45RO+ cells pooled with CCR7-negative TemRA cells. These receptors were taken from a woman aged 30 to 39 in good health.

In its sample, this clone was seen a few times. V and J are TRBV27 and TRBJ2-2; D remains ambiguous. V lost 5 bases and J 8 bases, leaving 24 bases between the germline ends. The CDR3 has 17 residues. Germline V gives CDR1 MNHEY, CDR2 SMNVEV (reference sequence). CDR3 nucleotide sequence: TGTGCCAGCAGTCTCCTCCGAGGAACCCTATTTAGGGGGGAGCTGTTTTTT. Its protein product is CASSLLRGTLFRGELFF.

With regard to this clone: A read error is the likely source, as a far larger clone sits one nucleotide away. This chain links TRBV5-7 with TRBJ2-3; TRBD2 matches at 8 bases. TRBV5-7 is an ORF, and what it does is uncertain. J gave up 4 bases and V 2 bases, and 3 bases lay outside the gene matches. The CDR3 is 14 residues long. The CDR3 sequence: CASSLTGGPDTQYF. The CDR3 region has the DNA TGTGCCAGCAGCTTAACGGGAGGGCCAGATACGCAGTATTTT.

The rearrangement joins TRBV2 to TRBJ1-1, with unresolved D. The V gene lost 6 bases and the J gene lost 0 bases, with 8 bases spanning the gap. The CDR3 loop spans 13 amino acids. Germline V CDR1 and CDR2: SNHLY, FYNNEI. The CDR3 bases are TGTGCCAGCAGGGGAGATCTGAACACTGAAGCTTTCTTT. This translates into CASRGDLNTEAFF. Drawing the rest from reference TRBV2 and TRBJ1-1, the complete variable domain is EPEVTQTPSHQVTQMGQEVILRCVPISNHLYFYWYRQILGQKVEFLVSFYNNEISEKSEIFDDQFSVERPDGSNFTLKIRSTKLEDSAMYFCASRGDLNTEAFFGQGTRLTVV.

CDR3 region: CASSQEFGLATDTQYF. The CDR3, as DNA: TGCGCCAGCAGCCAAGAGTTCGGGCTAGCGACAGATACGCAGTATTTT. This chain connects TRBV4-1 to TRBJ2-3; possibly TRBD2 for D (6 bases). CDR1 and CDR2 from the germline V gene are MGHRA and YSYEKL. This CDR3 spans 16 amino acids. Between the trimmed V and J ends, which lost 0 bases and 3 bases, there was a span of 13 bases.

The rearrangement links TRBV27 to TRBJ2-3; 8 bases map to TRBD2. V lost 2 bases, J lost 0 bases, and 1 base stayed unmatched. The CDR3 has 15 amino acids. Looked up from germline, CDR1 is MNHEY and CDR2 is SMNVEV (reference sequence). The CDR3 reads CASSLGGRSTDTQYF. The DNA of the CDR3 is TGTGCCAGCAGTTTAGGCGGGAGGAGCACAGATACGCAGTATTTT.

This clone was seen many times. The same CDR3 arises from other DNA sequences in this sample as well. The gene calls are TRBV6-4 and TRBJ2-1; 7 bases match TRBD2. This CDR3 comprises 15 residues. V dropped 0 bases and J dropped 1; count of bases not matched to a gene: 0. CDR1 is MRHNA, CDR2 SNTAGT, per germline. The CDR3 reads CASSDSSGSYNEQFF. The DNA of the CDR3 is TGTGCCAGCAGTGACTCTAGCGGGTCCTACAATGAGCAGTTCTTC.

The rearrangement uses TRBV29-1 and TRBJ1-5, with a tentative D call TRBD1 (5 bases). CDR1 SQVTM and CDR2 ANQGSEA come from the germline V gene. V dropped 7 bases and J dropped 2 bases, with 18 bases sitting between them. This CDR3 region has 15 residues. This CDR3 is CSAVMRIQGNQPQHF. The CDR3, as DNA: TGCAGCGCCGTGATGAGAATACAGGGCAATCAGCCCCAGCATTTT.

The chain uses TRBV7-7 and TRBJ2-2; 13 bases fit TRBD2. This CDR3 comprises 18 residues. Trimming at V came to 2 bases and at J to 6 bases, leaving 9 bases not matched to a gene. The V gene's germline CDR1 is SSHAT and CDR2 FNYEAQ (reference sequence). CDR3 region: CASSLPTSGREFPGELFF. The CDR3 DNA is TGTGCCAGCAGCTTACCTACTAGCGGGAGGGAATTTCCCGGGGAGCTGTTTTTT.

The V gene is TRBV27, the J gene TRBJ1-1; D ambiguous. This CDR3 is built from 14 residues. V lost 2 bases and J lost 4, with 11 bases in between. Germline CDR1 is MNHEY and CDR2 is SMNVEV (reference sequence). As DNA, the CDR3 is TGTGCCAGCAGTTTAGCGGGAACCCCCACTGAAGCTTTCTTT. Residues: CASSLAGTPTEAFF.

This clone turned up a few times. The gene calls are TRBV25-1 and TRBJ1-1, with unresolved D. The V gene lost 7 bases and the J gene lost 4 bases, with 10 bases spanning the gap. The CDR3 has 12 amino acids. Germline CDR1 reads MGHDK; CDR2 reads SYGVNS. CDR3 residues: CASTSAATEAFF. DNA for the CDR3: TGTGCCAGCACTTCGGCGGCCACTGAAGCTTTCTTT.

The chain is built from TRBV27 and TRBJ2-6; unclear D gene. CDR3 length equals 15 residues. Germline CDR1 is MNHEY and CDR2 is SMNVEV (reference sequence). Trimming took 3 bases from V and 1 from J, leaving 7 bases between them. The CDR3 spells CASSFWGSGANVLTF. CDR3 sequence (DNA): TGTGCCAGCAGTTTCTGGGGATCTGGGGCCAACGTCCTGACTTTC.

Only one count was recorded for this clone. This CDR3 is also generated by other DNA sequences in the sample. The rearrangement joins TRBV4-2 to TRBJ2-5; unclear D gene. Between the trimmed V and J ends, which lost 0 bases and 1 base, there was a span of 9 bases. Germline V gene sequence: CDR1 LGHNA, CDR2 YNFKEQ. The CDR3 contains 15 residues. The CDR3 sequence: CASSQDRGSQETQYF. The DNA of the CDR3 is TGTGCCAGCAGCCAAGATCGAGGCAGCCAAGAGACCCAGTACTTC.

The rearrangement joins TRBV6-5 to TRBJ2-7; no clear D. The germline gives CDR1 MNHEY, CDR2 SVGAGI. The CDR3 spans 11 residues. V was pared by 9 bases and J by 6 bases, with 12 bases between. This chain's CDR3 is CARTPWGEQYF. The DNA for the CDR3 is TGTGCCAGAACCCCGTGGGGCGAGCAGTACTTC.

The chain carries TRBV6-5 and TRBJ2-5; TRBD2 aligns across 8 bases. Unmatched junction bases numbered 4, after V lost 4 bases and J lost 3 bases. CDR3 length: 14 residues. Per germline, CDR1 MNHEY and CDR2 SVGAGI. This CDR3 is CASSSPAGEETQYF. CDR3 bases: TGTGCCAGCAGTTCTCCAGCGGGAGAAGAGACCCAGTACTTC.

V gene TRBV28 combines with J gene TRBJ1-1; D is uncertain. V dropped 7 bases and J dropped 9 bases, with 15 bases sitting between them. The CDR3 runs 12 residues. Germline CDR1 reads MDHEN; CDR2 reads SYDVKM. The CDR3 bases are TGTGCCAGCACCCCATCGTCCCGGAAAGCTTTCTTT. Amino acids: CASTPSSRKAFF.

This clone was seen more than once but under ten times. The J gene is TRBJ2-5, the V gene TRBV6-1, with D perhaps given as TRBD1 or TRBD2 (5 bases each). From germline, CDR1 is MNHNS and CDR2 SASEGT. The CDR3 loop spans 15 amino acids. The ends were cut back, 6 bases at V and 0 bases at J, with 14 bases in the middle. The DNA of the CDR3 is TGTGCCAGCAGCGACTTCTCGGGACACCAAGAGACCCAGTACTTC. This sequence encodes CASSDFSGHQETQYF.